A single T cell receptor (beta chain) is shown here with its context. This entry belongs to a study of technical replicates of blood from several donors. Trimming removed 1 base from V and 3 bases from J, with 13 bases in between. CDR1 and CDR2 (germline): SGHTS, YDEGEE. The CDR3 contains 15 residues. The table came from immunoSEQ multiplex PCR; TCRdb's copy has only in-frame clones and leaves some out. The sample carries tens of thousands of clones, around 93% recorded once. The receptor's source is a human donor in good health. Source material: T cells isolated from PBMCs. This chain uses TRBV5-8 with TRBJ1-2; D is undetermined. Here the CDR3 reads CASSLTSGPDYGYTF. The CDR3 DNA follows: TGTGCCAGCAGCTTGACGTCGGGTCCGGACTATGGCTACACCTTC.